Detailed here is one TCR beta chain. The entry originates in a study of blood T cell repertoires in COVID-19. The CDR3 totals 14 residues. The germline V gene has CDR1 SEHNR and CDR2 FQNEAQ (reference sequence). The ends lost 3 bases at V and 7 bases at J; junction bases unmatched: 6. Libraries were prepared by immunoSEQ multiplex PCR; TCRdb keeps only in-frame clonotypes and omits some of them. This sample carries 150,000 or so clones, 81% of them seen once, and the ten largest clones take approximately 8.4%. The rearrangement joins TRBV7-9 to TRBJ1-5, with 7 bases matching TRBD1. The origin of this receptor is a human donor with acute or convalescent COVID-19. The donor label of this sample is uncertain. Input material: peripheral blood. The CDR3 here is CASSLVGGDQPQHF. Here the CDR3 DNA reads TGTGCCAGCAGCTTGGTAGGGGGCGACCAGCCCCAGCATTTT.